This T cell receptor beta chain was captured in a study of patients and donors after allogeneic stem cell transplantation. TCRdb reanalysed the RT-PCR reads using MiXCR and keeps one entry per CDR3 protein. The sample records roughly 940,000 distinct CDR3 sequences, approximately 19% being singletons. The germline CDR1 and CDR2 sequences are KGHSH and LQKENI. The CDR3 is 14 residues long. V was pared by 2 bases and J by 4 bases, with 12 bases between. The source of this sequence is a human donor who was either an allogeneic HSCT recipient or a stem cell or donor lymphocyte infusion donor (not recorded which). It is not recorded whose cells these are; they may come from a transplant donor. Sequenced: blood, either unsorted or a sorted T cell fraction (not recorded which). This chain connects TRBV18 to TRBJ2-7; D is possibly TRBD1 (6 bases). Here the CDR3 reads CASSPAQGSYEQYF. For the CDR3, the DNA is TGTGCCAGCTCACCAGCCCAGGGGTCGTACGAGCAGTACTTC.